The entry below describes one T cell receptor (beta chain). Each CDR3 protein is one row after TCRdb ran MiXCR on the RT-PCR reads. This sample has more than 550,000 distinct CDR3 sequences; 13% to 15% occur once, and the top ten carry 3% to 4.5%. V was pared by 4 bases and J by 7 bases, with 13 bases between. CDR1 is KGHSH, CDR2 LQKENI, per germline. This CDR3 region has 14 residues. Specimen: memory CD4+ T cells from blood. The rearrangement links TRBV18 to TRBJ1-4, with unresolved D. This TCR derives from a female donor in good health, serving as a healthy control. In nucleotides, the CDR3 is TGTGCCAGCTCACTATCTCCTCAGCGTGAAAAACTGTTTTTT. This encodes CASSLSPQREKLFF. The entire variable domain, with the rest obtained from reference TRBV18 and TRBJ1-4, is as follows: NAGVMQNPRHLVRRRGQEARLRCSPMKGHSHVYWYRQLPEEGLKFMVYLQKENIIDESGMPKERFSAEFPKEGPSILRIQQVVRGDSAAYFCASSLSPQREKLFFGSGTQLSVL.